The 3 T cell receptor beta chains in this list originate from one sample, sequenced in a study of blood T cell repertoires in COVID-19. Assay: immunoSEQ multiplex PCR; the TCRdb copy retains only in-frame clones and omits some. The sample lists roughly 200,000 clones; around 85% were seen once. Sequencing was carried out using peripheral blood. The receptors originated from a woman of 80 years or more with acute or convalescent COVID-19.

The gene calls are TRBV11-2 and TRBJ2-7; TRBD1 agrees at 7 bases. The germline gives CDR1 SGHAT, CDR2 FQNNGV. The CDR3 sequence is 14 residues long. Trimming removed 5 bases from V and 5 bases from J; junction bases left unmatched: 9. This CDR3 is CASSPWGQRNEQYF. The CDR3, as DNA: TGTGCCAGCAGCCCCTGGGGACAGAGAAACGAGCAGTACTTC.

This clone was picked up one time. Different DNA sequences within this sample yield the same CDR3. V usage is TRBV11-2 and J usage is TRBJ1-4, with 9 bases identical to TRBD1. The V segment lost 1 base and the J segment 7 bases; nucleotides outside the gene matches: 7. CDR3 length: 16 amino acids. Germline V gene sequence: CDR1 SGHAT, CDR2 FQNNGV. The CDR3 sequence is CASSLGTGGASEKLFF. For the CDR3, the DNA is TGTGCCAGCAGCTTAGGAACAGGGGGCGCGAGTGAAAAACTGTTTTTT.

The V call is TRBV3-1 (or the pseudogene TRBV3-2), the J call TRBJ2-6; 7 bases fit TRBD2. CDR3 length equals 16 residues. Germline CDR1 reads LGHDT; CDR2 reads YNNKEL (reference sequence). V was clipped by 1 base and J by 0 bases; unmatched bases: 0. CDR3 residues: CASSQGGGSGANVLTF. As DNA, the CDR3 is TGTGCCAGCAGCCAAGGGGGGGGCTCTGGGGCCAACGTCCTGACTTTC.